Listed below are T cell receptor beta chains from one sample, sequenced in a study of cytomegalovirus exposure and HLA in healthy donors. The method was immunoSEQ multiplex PCR; TCRdb's version includes in-frame clones alone and lacks a portion of them. The sample has approximately 170,000 clones, about 90% seen once. Material: PBMCs. These receptors all stem from a woman under 30 in good health and CMV-seropositive. The CDR3 runs from the conserved cysteine through the conserved F or W. A row's size may be missing; if present it is once, few, many or a size class.

clone size | J gene | V gene | CDR3 protein
NA | TRBJ2-1 | TRBV12-5 | CASGLADRGRTNEQFF
NA | TRBJ2-3 | TRBV18 | CASSPRAGGNTDTQYF
NA | TRBJ1-1 | TRBV30 | CAWRERLDTEAFF
NA | TRBJ2-5 | TRBV5-1 | CASSSQGPQETQYF
NA | TRBJ1-4 | TRBV27 | CASSLRGVRANEKLFF
NA | TRBJ2-3 | TRBV2 | CASSESGGFSTDTQYF
NA | TRBJ2-7 | TRBV28 | CASSSGTGGGYRYEQYF
NA | TRBJ2-7 | TRBV5-6 | CASSLGRASRGGYEQYF
NA | TRBJ2-6 | TRBV5-1 | CASSLGQGGVSGANVLTF
NA | TRBJ2-1 | TRBV15 | CATSGLYNEQFF
NA | TRBJ2-7 | TRBV27 | CASSNRDREEEYF
NA | TRBJ1-1 | TRBV19 | CASSIIGGPAFF
NA | TRBJ2-1 | TRBV2 | CASSNSPRITGEQFF
NA | TRBJ1-1 | TRBV11-1 | CASSFEGSGNTEAFF
NA | TRBJ1-2 | TRBV9 | CASSHSREPPMGGYTF
NA | TRBJ1-5 | TRBV19 | CASSIRVYSNQPQHF
NA | TRBJ2-1 | TRBV9 | CASSVEGGSDNEQFF
once | TRBJ2-3 | TRBV4-2 | CASSQAGGLSDTQYF
NA | TRBJ1-6 | TRBV5-4 | CASSPEGAGRTYSPLHF
NA | TRBJ2-7 | TRBV11-2 | CASSFLTSLRYEQYF
NA | TRBJ2-7 | TRBV18 | CASSPARAYEQYF
NA | TRBJ2-3 | TRBV7-2 | CASSFQTSGNTDTQYF
NA | TRBJ2-5 | TRBV18 | CASSRDRGRQETQYF
NA | TRBJ2-3 | TRBV12-5 | CASGLERGRGTDTQYF
NA | TRBJ2-5 | TRBV4-3 | CASSQDVAEKETQYF
NA | TRBJ2-3 | TRBV7-6 | CASSRTGGTDTQYF
NA | TRBJ1-2 | TRBV6-5 | CASSSGQGVSYGYTF
NA | TRBJ2-4 | TRBV11-2 | CASSFDRGRNIQYF
NA | TRBJ2-7 | TRBV27 | CASRQGTYEQYF
NA | TRBJ2-1 | TRBV19 | CASNSGSFRGEQFF